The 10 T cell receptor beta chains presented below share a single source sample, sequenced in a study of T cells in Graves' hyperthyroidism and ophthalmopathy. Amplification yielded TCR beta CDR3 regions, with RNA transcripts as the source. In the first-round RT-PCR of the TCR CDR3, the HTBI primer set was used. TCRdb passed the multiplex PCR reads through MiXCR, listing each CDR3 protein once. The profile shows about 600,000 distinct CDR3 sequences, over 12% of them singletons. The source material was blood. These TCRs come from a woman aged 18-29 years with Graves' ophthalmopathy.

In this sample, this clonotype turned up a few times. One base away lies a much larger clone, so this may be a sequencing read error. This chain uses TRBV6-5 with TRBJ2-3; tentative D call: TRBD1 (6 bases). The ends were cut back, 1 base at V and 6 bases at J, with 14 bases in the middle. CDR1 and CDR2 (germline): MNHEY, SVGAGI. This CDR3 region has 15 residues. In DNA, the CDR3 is TGTGCCAGCAGTTACTACGAACAGGGAGAGGATACGCAGTATTTT. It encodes CASSYYEQGEDTQYF.

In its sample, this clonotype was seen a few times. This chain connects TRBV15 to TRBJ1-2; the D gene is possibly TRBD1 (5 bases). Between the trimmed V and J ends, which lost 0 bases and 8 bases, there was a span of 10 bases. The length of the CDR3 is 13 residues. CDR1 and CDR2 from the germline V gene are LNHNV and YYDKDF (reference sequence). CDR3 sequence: CATSRDIGDGYTF. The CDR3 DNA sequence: TGTGCCACCAGCAGAGATATCGGGGACGGCTACACCTTC.

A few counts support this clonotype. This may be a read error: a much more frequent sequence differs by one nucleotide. The CDR3 bases are TGTGCCAGCAGTTTATTACCCCTAGGCACAGATGCGCAGTATTTT. This codes for CASSLLPLGTDAQYF. The V call is TRBV28, the J call TRBJ2-3; D call uncertain. The CDR3 length is 15 residues. Looked up from germline, CDR1 is MDHEN and CDR2 is SYDVKM.

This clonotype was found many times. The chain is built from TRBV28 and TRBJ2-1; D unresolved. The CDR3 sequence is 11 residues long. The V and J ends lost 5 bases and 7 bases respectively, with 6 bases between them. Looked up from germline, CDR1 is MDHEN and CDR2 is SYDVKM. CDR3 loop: CASSPMNEQFF. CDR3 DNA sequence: TGTGCCAGCAGTCCCATGAATGAGCAGTTCTTC.

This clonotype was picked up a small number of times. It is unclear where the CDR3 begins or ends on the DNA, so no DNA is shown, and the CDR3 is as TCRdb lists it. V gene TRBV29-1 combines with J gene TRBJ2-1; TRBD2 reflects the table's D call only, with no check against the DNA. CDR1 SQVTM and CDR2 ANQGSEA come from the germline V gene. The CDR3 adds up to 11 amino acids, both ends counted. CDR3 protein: CSVVASGTSLF.

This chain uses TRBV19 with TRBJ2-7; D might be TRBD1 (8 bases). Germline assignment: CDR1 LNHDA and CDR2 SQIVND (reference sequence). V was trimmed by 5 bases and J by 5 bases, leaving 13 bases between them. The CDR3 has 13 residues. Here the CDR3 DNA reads TGTGCCAGTAGTTACAGGGGGGGAGACGAGCAGTACTTC. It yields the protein CASSYRGGDEQYF.

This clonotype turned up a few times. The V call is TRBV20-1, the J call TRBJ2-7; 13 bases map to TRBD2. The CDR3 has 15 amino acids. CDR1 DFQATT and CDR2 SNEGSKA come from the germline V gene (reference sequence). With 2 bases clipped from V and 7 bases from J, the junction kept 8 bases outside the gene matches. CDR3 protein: CSARTTGTSGVEQYF. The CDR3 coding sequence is TGCAGTGCTAGAACGACAGGGACTAGCGGGGTGGAGCAGTACTTC.

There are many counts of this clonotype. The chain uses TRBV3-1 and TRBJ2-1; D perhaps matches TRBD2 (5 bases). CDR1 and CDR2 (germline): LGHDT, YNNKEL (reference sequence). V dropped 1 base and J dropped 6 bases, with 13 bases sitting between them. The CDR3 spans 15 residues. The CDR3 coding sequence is TGTGCCAGCAGCCAAGCCTCTGAGGGTTTCAATGAGCAGTTCTTC. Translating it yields CASSQASEGFNEQFF.

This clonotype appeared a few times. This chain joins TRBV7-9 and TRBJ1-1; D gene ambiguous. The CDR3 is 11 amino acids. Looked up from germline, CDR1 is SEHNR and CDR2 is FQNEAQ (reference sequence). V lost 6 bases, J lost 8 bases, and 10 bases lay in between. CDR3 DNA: TGTGCCAGCAGGTCAACAGAGGAAGCTTTCTTT. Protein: CASRSTEEAFF.

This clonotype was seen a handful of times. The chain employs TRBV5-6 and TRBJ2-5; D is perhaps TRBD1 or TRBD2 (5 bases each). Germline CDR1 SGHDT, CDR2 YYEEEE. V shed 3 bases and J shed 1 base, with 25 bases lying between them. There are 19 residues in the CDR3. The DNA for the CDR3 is TGTGCCAGCAGCTCACCGCATTTCCGGGGACCTTTTCCCCAAGAGACCCAGTACTTC. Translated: CASSSPHFRGPFPQETQYF.